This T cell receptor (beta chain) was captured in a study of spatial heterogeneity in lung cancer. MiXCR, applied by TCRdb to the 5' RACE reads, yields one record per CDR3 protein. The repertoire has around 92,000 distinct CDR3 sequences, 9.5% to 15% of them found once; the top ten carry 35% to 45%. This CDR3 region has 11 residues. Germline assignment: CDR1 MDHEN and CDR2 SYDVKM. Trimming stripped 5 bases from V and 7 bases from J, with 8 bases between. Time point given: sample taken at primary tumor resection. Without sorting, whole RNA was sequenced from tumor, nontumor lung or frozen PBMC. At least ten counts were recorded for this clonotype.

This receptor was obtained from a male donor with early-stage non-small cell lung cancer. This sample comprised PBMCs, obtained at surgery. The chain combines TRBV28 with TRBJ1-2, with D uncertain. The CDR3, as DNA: TGTGCCAGCAGTAATTCCTTTGGCTACACCTTC. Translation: CASSNSFGYTF.